This T cell receptor beta chain was identified during a study of T cell responses to AZD1222 COVID-19 vaccine. Overall study: Second-dose intervals near 4 or 12 weeks were combined. Study outcomes and limitations: Regions left unmutated in variants are reportedly the target of nearly half of spike-specific TCRs.

This clone was detected only a few times. Its specificity is not known. V shed 11 bases and J shed 5 bases, with 25 bases lying between them. CDR3 size: 15 residues. Germline CDR1 and CDR2: MNHEY and SVGAGI. Profiled with immunoSEQ multiplex PCR; TCRdb holds only in-frame clones, not every one. The sample holds some 200,000 clones, more than 75% seen once. The chain employs TRBV6-5 and TRBJ2-7, with a weak D call TRBD2 (6 bases). Specimen: peripheral blood, collected on day 0 of AZD1222 vaccination. This TCR was recovered from an adult in good health. The CDR3, as DNA: TGTGCCTGCGGGACGGGACGTAGGATTGTCGACGAGCAGTACTTC. Protein: CACGTGRRIVDEQYF.